This record concerns one T cell receptor beta chain sequence. With 5 bases removed from V and 2 bases from J, the gap between germline ends came to 11 bases. Germline CDR1 reads SGHRS; CDR2 reads YFSETQ. The CDR3 is 13 amino acids. Time point described: newly diagnosed GD, antithyroid drugs for less than 3 months. From PBMCs, RNA was extracted and then used to make the TCR library. This record comes from a study of regulatory T cells in long-lasting Graves disease. Assembly of TCR beta libraries relied on iRepertoire HTBI primers together with Arm-PCR of CDR3 regions. TCRdb reprocessed the multiplex PCR reads via MiXCR and lists one record per CDR3 protein. The sample shows a few hundred thousand distinct CDR3 sequences, approximately 15% of them seen only once. These data were also filed under a second study, of T cells in Graves' hyperthyroidism and ophthalmopathy.

The sample in question was peripheral blood mononuclear cells (PBMCs), obtained at new diagnosis, from a patient treated with antithyroid drugs. The sequence was collected from a woman in her 50s with Graves disease. J is TRBJ2-7 and V is TRBV5-1; D gene ambiguous. This CDR3 reads CASRNTLAYEQYF. CDR3 nucleotides: TGCGCCAGCAGAAACACCCTCGCCTACGAGCAGTACTTC.